This section outlines one T cell receptor beta chain sequence together with its context. The CDR3 covers 21 residues. Germline V gene data show CDR1 as MDHEN and CDR2 as SYDVKM. The junction had 26 bases not matched to a gene; V was cut back by 6 bases and J by 6 bases. Assay: immunoSEQ multiplex PCR; the TCRdb copy retains only in-frame clones and omits some. The table lists a few hundred thousand clones, 89% of them singletons. Everyone who took part was roughly 18 to 89 years old, and they came from 20 to 25 US areas. This sample was taken from a study of blood T cell repertoires in COVID-19. This TCR was sampled from a woman aged 40 to 50 who had recovered from COVID-19. The specimen was PBMCs or T cells enriched from blood (not recorded which). V gene TRBV28 combines with J gene TRBJ1-6, with 7 bases lining up with TRBD1. The CDR3 DNA reads as TGTGCCAGCAGCTGGGTAGGGGGCGCAGGGTACGGAGGGATAATTAATTCACCCCTCCACTTT. Protein: CASSWVGGAGYGGIINSPLHF.